This note documents a single T cell receptor (beta chain) sequence. Its matching antigen is unknown. This entry belongs to a study of OX40 agonist ivuxolimab in advanced cancers. Study as a whole: Patients' therapy was ivuxolimab, an antibody that acts as an agonist of OX40 (CD134). Three dose-escalation patients had partial responses: one with hepatocellular carcinoma and two with cutaneous melanoma. Study-wide results and caveats: Also showing low normalized T-cell clonal expansion were some of the nonresponders.

Generated by immunoSEQ multiplex PCR, the TCRdb table keeps only in-frame clones and is missing some. The table includes 55,000 to 70,000 clones, about 88% detected once. This clonotype originated in an adult with an advanced solid tumor such as melanoma, head and neck, liver or kidney cancer. The input for sequencing was CD4+ or CD8+ T cells sorted from blood, taken in a trial of the OX40 agonist ivuxolimab.

In nucleotides, the CDR3 is TGTGCCAGCAGTTACCGTTACCGGACAGGGGATCAGAACTATGGCTACACCTTC. Its protein is CASSYRYRTGDQNYGYTF. The rearrangement joins TRBV6-9 to TRBJ1-2, with 9 nucleotides matching TRBD1. This CDR3 is built from 18 residues. Trimming at V came to 3 bases and at J to 2 bases, leaving 13 bases not matched to a gene. Per the germline V gene, CDR1 is MNHGY and CDR2 is SVAAGI.